Each of the 27 T cell receptor beta chains below was sequenced from the same sample in a study of T-cell memory formation after mild COVID-19. TCRdb re-called the 5' RACE reads through MiXCR, storing one row per CDR3 protein. Of more than 300,000 distinct CDR3 sequences in the sample, approximately 22% were seen once. The sample taken for sequencing was PBMCs or a T cell subset sorted from them (not recorded which). These receptors came from a man younger than 35 who had mild COVID-19 (a few samples of this study predate the infection). Cell type and time point are not known.

The V and J genes are TRBV12-3 or TRBV12-4 and TRBJ1-2; D perhaps matches TRBD1 (6 bases). The CDR3 is made up of 13 amino acids. V lost 5 bases and J 4 bases, leaving 11 bases between the germline ends. The CDR3 DNA reads TGTGCCAGCAGTAACAGGGTGGGCTATGGCTACACCTTC. This codes for CASSNRVGYGYTF.

The rearrangement links TRBV7-9 to TRBJ1-4, with 8 bases lining up with TRBD1. Germline loops: CDR1 SEHNR, CDR2 FQNEAQ (reference sequence). The V and J ends lost 3 bases and 5 bases, in that order; junction bases with no gene match: 8. CDR3 size: 16 residues. The CDR3 region is CASSFGQGAGNEKLFF. Written as DNA, the CDR3 is TGTGCCAGCAGCTTCGGTCAGGGGGCAGGGAATGAAAAACTGTTTTTT. The variable domain in full, completed from reference TRBV7-9 and TRBJ1-4, reads DTGVSQNPRHKITKRGQNVTFRCDPISEHNRLYWYRQTLGQGPEFLTYFQNEAQLEKSRLLSDRFSAERPKGSFSTLEIQRTEQGDSAMYLCASSFGQGAGNEKLFFGSGTQLSVL.

The chain carries TRBV19 and TRBJ1-5; 11 nucleotides line up with TRBD1. V shed 11 bases, J shed 6 bases, and the junction held 9 bases outside the gene matches. The CDR3 covers 14 residues. Germline V gives CDR1 LNHDA, CDR2 SQIVND (reference sequence). CDR3 DNA: TGTGCCGGGGGGACAGGGGGAGTGATTCAGCCCCAGCATTTT. Protein: CAGGTGGVIQPQHF.

In its sample, this clonotype was seen a few times. The chain links TRBV28 to TRBJ2-4; weak D call: TRBD2 (5 bases). The CDR3 is made up of 15 amino acids. Germline V gives CDR1 MDHEN, CDR2 SYDVKM. Trimming removed 5 bases from V and 12 bases from J, with 23 bases in between. The CDR3 region has the DNA TGTGCCAGCAGTATGACGGGGAGCCCCCCTACGGATCAGTACTTC. Residues: CASSMTGSPPTDQYF.

This clonotype has more than one count but fewer than ten. The chain uses TRBV5-1 and TRBJ2-5, with D perhaps matching TRBD1 (6 bases). Looked up from germline, CDR1 is SGHRS and CDR2 is YFSETQ. The V and J ends lost 2 bases and 1 base respectively, with 9 bases between them. The CDR3 consists of 14 residues. The DNA of the CDR3 is TGCGCCAGCAGCTTCAGGGGCGCCCAAGAGACCCAGTACTTC. This codes for CASSFRGAQETQYF.

V and J are TRBV20-1 and TRBJ2-3; D might be TRBD1 (5 bases). Trimming removed 1 base from V and 8 bases from J, with 19 bases in between. Germline CDR1 is DFQATT and CDR2 is SNEGSKA (reference sequence). The CDR3 length is 15 residues. This chain's CDR3 is CSARATGITDATQYF. The CDR3 DNA reads TGCAGTGCTAGAGCCACAGGAATCACAGATGCTACGCAGTATTTT.

This clonotype was detected only a few times. The chain joins TRBV7-9 to TRBJ2-2; TRBD1 matches at 9 bases. The CDR3 has 15 residues. V lost 4 bases and J lost 4; bases outside the gene matches: 4. Per the germline V gene, CDR1 is SEHNR and CDR2 is FQNEAQ (reference sequence). CDR3 loop: CASSSLGQGTGELFF. CDR3 coding DNA: TGTGCCAGCAGCTCCCTGGGACAGGGCACCGGGGAGCTGTTTTTT.

This clonotype has ten or more counts. The V and J genes are TRBV20-1 and TRBJ2-7; TRBD1 matches at 7 bases. The CDR3 totals 14 residues. V shed 2 bases, J shed 2 bases, and the junction held 6 bases outside the gene matches. Germline CDR1 and CDR2: DFQATT and SNEGSKA (reference sequence). CDR3 nucleotides: TGCAGTGCTAGACCACAGGGGTTGACCTACGAGCAGTACTTC. It translates to CSARPQGLTYEQYF.

The rearrangement links TRBV20-1 to TRBJ1-1, with 8 nucleotides matching TRBD1. Per the germline V gene, CDR1 is DFQATT and CDR2 is SNEGSKA (reference sequence). Trimming cost V 6 bases and J 5 bases; bases outside gene matches: 8. The CDR3 length is 13 residues. CDR3 nucleotide sequence: TGCAGTGCGTACACAGGGGGTGCAACTGAAGCTTTCTTT. It yields the protein CSAYTGGATEAFF.

A few counts support this clonotype. The rearrangement uses TRBV24-1 and TRBJ2-3; TRBD1 aligns across 10 bases. V dropped 7 bases and J dropped 2; count of bases not matched to a gene: 11. The CDR3 has 17 amino acids. Germline V gene sequence: CDR1 KGHDR, CDR2 SFDVKD. CDR3 coding DNA: TGTGCCACCAGCTCATACCCGGGACAGGGGTACACAGATACGCAGTATTTT. Amino acids: CATSSYPGQGYTDTQYF.

The gene calls are TRBV6-5 and TRBJ2-2; 9 bases agree with TRBD2. The CDR3 covers 15 residues. The germline V gene encodes CDR1 MNHEY and CDR2 SVGAGI. V shed 5 bases and J 5 bases; nucleotides not matched to a gene: 6. DNA of the CDR3: TGTGCCAGCAGTCGTAGCGGGGGATTTACCGGGGAGCTGTTTTTT. Its protein is CASSRSGGFTGELFF.

This clonotype occurred many times. V gene TRBV11-1 combines with J gene TRBJ2-3; no clear D. CDR1 is SGHAT, CDR2 FQDESV, per germline (reference sequence). V lost 6 bases to trimming and J lost 2 bases, with 6 bases between them. CDR3 length equals 12 residues. Written as DNA, the CDR3 is TGTGCCAGCAGGGGGTTCACAGATACGCAGTATTTT. Encoded protein: CASRGFTDTQYF.

This clonotype was counted at least ten times. This rearrangement joins TRBV4-1 to TRBJ2-3, with 7 bases lining up with TRBD2. With 0 bases clipped from V and 6 bases from J, the junction kept 6 bases outside the gene matches. The CDR3 consists of 15 residues. Germline V gives CDR1 MGHRA, CDR2 YSYEKL. The CDR3 reads CASSQELTSQDTQYF. The CDR3 DNA reads as TGCGCCAGCAGCCAAGAATTGACTAGCCAGGATACGCAGTATTTT.

The table lists this clonotype with many counts. Here the CDR3 DNA reads TGCGCCAGCAGCTTGGAGCCAGGGGAGGTTTATGAGCAGTTCTTC. Its translation is CASSLEPGEVYEQFF. The chain has TRBV5-1 and TRBJ2-1; D tentatively reads TRBD1 or TRBD2 (6 bases each). The CDR3 is made up of 15 amino acids. Between the trimmed V and J ends, which lost 0 bases and 8 bases, there was a span of 15 bases. Germline values: CDR1 SGHRS, CDR2 YFSETQ.

In its sample, this clonotype was seen a few times. The chain links TRBV4-2 to TRBJ1-2; unclear D gene. Trimming cost V 1 base and J 8 bases, with 5 bases left between them. Germline V lookup: CDR1 LGHNA, CDR2 YNFKEQ. The CDR3 runs to 11 residues. In DNA form, the CDR3 reads TGTGCCAGCAGCCAAGGGTTAGGCTACACCTTC. Protein product: CASSQGLGYTF.

This clonotype was seen ten or more times. The rearrangement joins TRBV5-8 to TRBJ1-1, with 9 bases fitting TRBD1. Germline assignment: CDR1 SGHTS and CDR2 YDEGEE. There are 15 residues in the CDR3. V dropped 4 bases and J dropped 1; count of bases not matched to a gene: 5. Here the CDR3 reads CASSPPGQGNTEAFF. CDR3 DNA sequence: TGTGCCAGCAGCCCCCCGGGACAGGGGAACACTGAAGCTTTCTTT.

In this sample, this clonotype turned up a few times. V and J are TRBV27 and TRBJ2-3, with D unclear. V lost 10 bases to trimming and J lost 0 bases, with 11 bases between them. The CDR3 consists of 13 residues. Looked up from germline, CDR1 is MNHEY and CDR2 is SMNVEV (reference sequence). CDR3 in DNA: TGTGCCACGGCCGAGTTGAGCACAGATACGCAGTATTTT. Its translation: CATAELSTDTQYF.

This clonotype appeared many times. CDR3 nucleotide sequence: TGTGCCAGCAGCCCGATGGCAGGGATCACCGGGGAGCTGTTTTTT. This encodes CASSPMAGITGELFF. The V call is TRBV7-9, the J call TRBJ2-2; possibly TRBD1 for D (5 bases). The CDR3 loop spans 15 amino acids. CDR1 SEHNR and CDR2 FQNEAQ come from the germline V gene (reference sequence). V dropped 5 bases and J dropped 4 bases, with 14 bases sitting between them.

This clonotype was seen a handful of times. This chain links TRBV5-1 with TRBJ1-1; 10 positions agree with TRBD1. Germline CDR1 SGHRS, CDR2 YFSETQ. The length of the CDR3 is 15 residues. V lost 3 bases and J lost 4; bases outside the gene matches: 6. CDR3 residues: CASSSTGGALTEAFF. The CDR3, as DNA: TGCGCCAGCAGCTCGACAGGGGGCGCCCTCACTGAAGCTTTCTTT.

This clonotype was counted between two and nine times. The chain has TRBV20-1 and TRBJ1-3; D is unresolved. This CDR3 is built from 14 residues. V was pared by 2 bases and J by 0 bases, with 8 bases between. The germline CDR1 and CDR2 sequences are DFQATT and SNEGSKA (reference sequence). CDR3 protein: CSARYGYSGNTIYF. In DNA, the CDR3 is TGCAGTGCTAGATACGGATACTCTGGAAACACCATATATTTT.

The chain links TRBV25-1 to TRBJ2-6, with 8 bases lining up with TRBD1. Germline V gene lookup returns CDR1 MGHDK and CDR2 SYGVNS. The V segment lost 9 bases and the J segment 0 bases; nucleotides outside the gene matches: 7. The CDR3 has 16 amino acids. CDR3 residues: CASAGTGLSGANVLTF. The CDR3 nucleotides are TGTGCCAGTGCCGGGACAGGACTCTCTGGGGCCAACGTCCTGACTTTC.

In its sample, this clonotype was seen a few times. V is TRBV12-3 or TRBV12-4 and J is TRBJ2-6; D gene ambiguous. Trimming removed 7 bases at V and 0 bases at J, with 4 bases between. This CDR3 region has 13 residues. Here the CDR3 reads CASTGSGANVLTF. Here the CDR3 DNA reads TGTGCCAGCACCGGCTCTGGGGCCAACGTCCTGACTTTC.

V and J are TRBV6-5 and TRBJ2-5; D is perhaps TRBD2 (5 bases). CDR3 length: 13 residues. CDR1 and CDR2 (germline): MNHEY, SVGAGI. V shed 5 bases and J shed 4 bases, with 11 bases lying between them. CDR3 nucleotide sequence: TGTGCCAGCAGTCGGCTGGGGAGAGAGACCCAGTACTTC. This codes for CASSRLGRETQYF.

This chain uses TRBV4-1 with TRBJ2-6, with D tentatively TRBD1 or TRBD2 (5 bases each). Germline V CDR1 and CDR2: MGHRA, YSYEKL. The CDR3 is made up of 18 amino acids. Trimming removed 0 bases at V and 1 base at J, with 13 bases between. The CDR3 coding sequence is TGCGCCAGCAGCCAAGATTGGCTGAGGGGTTCTGGGGCCAACGTCCTGACTTTC. Amino acids: CASSQDWLRGSGANVLTF.

This clonotype showed up many times. This chain uses TRBV18 with TRBJ2-3, with 7 bases lining up with TRBD2. The ends lost 3 bases at V and 0 bases at J; junction bases unmatched: 6. The CDR3 runs to 16 residues. CDR1 KGHSH and CDR2 LQKENI come from the germline V gene. CDR3 sequence reads: CASSPGAGRSTDTQYF. DNA for the CDR3: TGTGCCAGCTCACCTGGAGCGGGGAGGAGCACAGATACGCAGTATTTT.

This clonotype was observed a few times. The chain joins TRBV6-5 to TRBJ1-1, with D possibly being TRBD1 (6 bases). The CDR3 is 14 amino acids. Germline V gives CDR1 MNHEY, CDR2 SVGAGI. Trimming left V 3 bases short and J 4 bases short, with 12 bases between. The CDR3 DNA reads as TGTGCCAGCAGTTATCGCAGGGGTGTCACTGAAGCTTTCTTT. This encodes CASSYRRGVTEAFF.

The chain couples TRBV11-2 to TRBJ2-3; possibly TRBD2 for D (5 bases). CDR3 length: 13 amino acids. V was shortened by 5 bases and J by 7 bases, with 13 bases between the two germline ends. Looked up from germline, CDR1 is SGHAT and CDR2 is FQNNGV. CDR3 in amino acids: CASSLRELYTQYF. The CDR3 DNA follows: TGTGCCAGCAGCCTAAGGGAGCTGTATACGCAGTATTTT.